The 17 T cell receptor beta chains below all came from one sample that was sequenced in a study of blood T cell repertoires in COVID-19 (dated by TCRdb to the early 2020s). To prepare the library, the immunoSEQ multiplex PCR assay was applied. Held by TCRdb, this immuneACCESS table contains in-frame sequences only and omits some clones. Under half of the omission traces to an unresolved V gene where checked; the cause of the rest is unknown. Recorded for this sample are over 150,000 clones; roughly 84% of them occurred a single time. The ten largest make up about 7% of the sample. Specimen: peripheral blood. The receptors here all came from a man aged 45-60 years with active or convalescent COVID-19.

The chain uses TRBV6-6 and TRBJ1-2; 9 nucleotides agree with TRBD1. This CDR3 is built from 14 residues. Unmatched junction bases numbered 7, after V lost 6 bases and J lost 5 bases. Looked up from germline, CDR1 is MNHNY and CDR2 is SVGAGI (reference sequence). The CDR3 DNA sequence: TGTGCCAGCAGCACAGGGGGCTTGGGATATGGCTACACCTTC. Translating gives CASSTGGLGYGYTF.

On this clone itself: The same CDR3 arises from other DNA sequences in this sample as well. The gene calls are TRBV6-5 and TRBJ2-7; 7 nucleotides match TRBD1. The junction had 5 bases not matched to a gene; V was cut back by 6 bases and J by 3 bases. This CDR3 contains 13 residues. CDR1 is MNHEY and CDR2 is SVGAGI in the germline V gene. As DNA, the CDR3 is TGTGCCAGCAGACGACAGGGAAGCTACGAGCAGTACTTC. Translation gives CASRRQGSYEQYF.

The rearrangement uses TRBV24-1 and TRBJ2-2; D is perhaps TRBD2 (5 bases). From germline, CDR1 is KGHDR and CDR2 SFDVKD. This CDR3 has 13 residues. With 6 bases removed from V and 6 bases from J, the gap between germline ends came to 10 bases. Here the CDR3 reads CATSNFGAGELFF. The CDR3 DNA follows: TGTGCCACCAGTAACTTCGGGGCCGGGGAGCTGTTTTTT.

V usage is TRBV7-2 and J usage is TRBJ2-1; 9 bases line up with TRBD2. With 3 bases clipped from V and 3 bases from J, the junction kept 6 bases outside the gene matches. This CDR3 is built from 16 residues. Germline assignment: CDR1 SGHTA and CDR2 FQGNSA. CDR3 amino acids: CASSLRIAGVYNEQFF. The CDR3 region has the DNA TGTGCCAGCAGCTTGCGCATAGCGGGGGTCTACAATGAGCAGTTCTTC.

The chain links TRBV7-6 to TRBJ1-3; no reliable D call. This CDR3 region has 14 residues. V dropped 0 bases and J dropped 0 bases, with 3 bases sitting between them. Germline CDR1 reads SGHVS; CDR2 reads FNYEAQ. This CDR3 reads CASSLASSGNTIYF. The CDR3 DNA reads TGTGCCAGCAGCTTAGCGAGCTCTGGAAACACCATATATTTT.

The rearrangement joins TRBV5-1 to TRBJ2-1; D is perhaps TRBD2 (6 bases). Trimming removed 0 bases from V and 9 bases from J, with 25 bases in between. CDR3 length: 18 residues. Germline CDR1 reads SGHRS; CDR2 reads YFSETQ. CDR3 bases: TGCGCCAGCAGCTTGGGATTCCGGAGGGCAGCGGCGTATGGTGAGCAGTTCTTC. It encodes CASSLGFRRAAAYGEQFF. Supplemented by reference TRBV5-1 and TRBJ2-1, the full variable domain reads KAGVTQTPRYLIKTRGQQVTLSCSPISGHRSVSWYQQTPGQGLQFLFEYFSETQRNKGNFPGRFSGRQFSNSRSEMNVSTLELGDSALYLCASSLGFRRAAAYGEQFFGPGTRLTVL.

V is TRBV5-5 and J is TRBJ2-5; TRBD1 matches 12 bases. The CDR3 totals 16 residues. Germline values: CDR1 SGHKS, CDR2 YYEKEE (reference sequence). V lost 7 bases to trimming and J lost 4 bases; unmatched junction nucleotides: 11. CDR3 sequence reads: CASRLPGQGARETQYF. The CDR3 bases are TGTGCCAGCCGATTGCCGGGACAGGGGGCTCGAGAGACCCAGTACTTC.

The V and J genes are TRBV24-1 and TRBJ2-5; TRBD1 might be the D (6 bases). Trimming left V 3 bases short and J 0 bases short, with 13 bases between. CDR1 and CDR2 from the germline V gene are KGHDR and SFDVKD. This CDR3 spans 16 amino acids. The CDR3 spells CATSDGTTGYQETQYF. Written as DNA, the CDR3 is TGTGCCACCAGTGATGGGACGACAGGATACCAAGAGACCCAGTACTTC.

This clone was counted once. CDR3 coding DNA: TGTGCCAGCAGTTACTCGATATTGGGAGGAGGAAGGGGCTACACCTTC. Translated: CASSYSILGGGRGYTF. The rearrangement links TRBV6-5 to TRBJ1-2; D unresolved. This CDR3 contains 16 residues. V lost 0 bases and J 8 bases, leaving 19 bases between the germline ends. CDR1 and CDR2 from the germline V gene are MNHEY and SVGAGI.

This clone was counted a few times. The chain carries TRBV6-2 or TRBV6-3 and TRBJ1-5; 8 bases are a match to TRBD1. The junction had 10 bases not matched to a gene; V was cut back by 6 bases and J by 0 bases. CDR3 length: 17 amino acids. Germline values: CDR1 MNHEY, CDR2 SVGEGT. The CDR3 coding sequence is TGTGCCAGCAGCTATGGCTACAGGGGGTATAGCAATCAGCCCCAGCATTTT. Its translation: CASSYGYRGYSNQPQHF.

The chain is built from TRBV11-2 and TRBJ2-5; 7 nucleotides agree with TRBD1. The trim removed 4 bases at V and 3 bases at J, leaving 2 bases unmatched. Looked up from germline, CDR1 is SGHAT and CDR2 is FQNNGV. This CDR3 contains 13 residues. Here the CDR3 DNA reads TGTGCCAGCAGCTCAGACAGGGAAGAGACCCAGTACTTC. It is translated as CASSSDREETQYF.

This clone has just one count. The CDR3 loop reads CASSLVTESYSNQPQHF. In nucleotides, the CDR3 is TGTGCCAGCAGTTTAGTGACAGAGAGTTATAGCAATCAGCCCCAGCATTTT. The genes are TRBV28 and TRBJ1-5, with TRBD1 as a possible D gene (5 bases). V lost 2 bases, J lost 0 bases, and 14 bases lay in between. Germline CDR1 reads MDHEN; CDR2 reads SYDVKM. This CDR3 comprises 17 residues.

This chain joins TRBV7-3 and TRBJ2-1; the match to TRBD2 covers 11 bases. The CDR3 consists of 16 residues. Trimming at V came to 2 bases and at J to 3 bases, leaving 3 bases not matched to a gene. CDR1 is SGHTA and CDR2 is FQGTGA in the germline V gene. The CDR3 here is CASSLSGLAVYNEQFF. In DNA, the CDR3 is TGTGCCAGCAGCTTATCGGGACTAGCGGTCTACAATGAGCAGTTCTTC. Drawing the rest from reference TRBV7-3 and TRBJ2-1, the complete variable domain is GAGVSQTPSNKVTEKGKYVELRCDPISGHTALYWYRQSLGQGPEFLIYFQGTGAADDSGLPNDRFFAVRPEGSVSTLKIQRTERGDSAVYLCASSLSGLAVYNEQFFGPGTRLTVL.

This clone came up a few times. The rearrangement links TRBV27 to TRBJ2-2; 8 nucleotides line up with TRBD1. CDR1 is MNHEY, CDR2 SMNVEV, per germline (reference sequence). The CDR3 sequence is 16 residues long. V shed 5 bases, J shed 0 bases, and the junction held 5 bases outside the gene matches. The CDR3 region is CASSLTGATNTGELFF. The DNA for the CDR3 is TGTGCCAGCAGTCTGACAGGGGCTACGAACACCGGGGAGCTGTTTTTT.

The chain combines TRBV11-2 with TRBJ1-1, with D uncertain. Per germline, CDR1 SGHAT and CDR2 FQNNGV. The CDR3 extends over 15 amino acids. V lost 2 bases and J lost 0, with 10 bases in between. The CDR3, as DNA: TGTGCCAGCAGCTTAACCCCGGGAGTGAACACTGAAGCTTTCTTT. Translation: CASSLTPGVNTEAFF.

The chain's CDR3 is CASSPVSGGEGKLFF. The CDR3 bases are TGTGCCAGCTCACCTGTTTCAGGGGGCGAAGGAAAACTGTTTTTT. The chain joins TRBV18 to TRBJ1-4; 8 nucleotides agree with TRBD1. Germline V gene sequence: CDR1 KGHSH, CDR2 LQKENI. The CDR3 length is 15 residues. Losses at the gene ends were 3 bases for V and 10 bases for J; bases not matched to a gene: 10.

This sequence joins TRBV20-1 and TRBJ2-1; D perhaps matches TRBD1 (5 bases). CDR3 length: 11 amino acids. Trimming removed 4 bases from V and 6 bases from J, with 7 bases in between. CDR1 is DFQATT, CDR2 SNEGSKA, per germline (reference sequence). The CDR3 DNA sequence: TGCAGTGCTAAAGGGGTCAATGAGCAGTTCTTC. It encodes CSAKGVNEQFF.